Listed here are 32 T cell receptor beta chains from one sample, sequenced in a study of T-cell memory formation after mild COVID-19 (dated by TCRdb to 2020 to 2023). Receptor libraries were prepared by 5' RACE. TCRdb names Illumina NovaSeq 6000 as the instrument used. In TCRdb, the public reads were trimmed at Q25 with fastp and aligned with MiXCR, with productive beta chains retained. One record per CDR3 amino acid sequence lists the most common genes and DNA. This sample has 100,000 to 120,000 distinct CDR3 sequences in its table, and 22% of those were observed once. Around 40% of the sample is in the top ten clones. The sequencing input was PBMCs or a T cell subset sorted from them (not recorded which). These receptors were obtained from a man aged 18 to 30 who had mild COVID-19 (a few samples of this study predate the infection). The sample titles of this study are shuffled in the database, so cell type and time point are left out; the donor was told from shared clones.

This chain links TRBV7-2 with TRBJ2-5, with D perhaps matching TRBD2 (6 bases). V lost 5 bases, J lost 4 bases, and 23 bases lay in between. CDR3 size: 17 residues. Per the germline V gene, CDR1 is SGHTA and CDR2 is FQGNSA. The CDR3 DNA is TGTGCCAGCAGCCCGACCCCGGGACTCCCACGATCAGAGACCCAGTACTTC. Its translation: CASSPTPGLPRSETQYF.

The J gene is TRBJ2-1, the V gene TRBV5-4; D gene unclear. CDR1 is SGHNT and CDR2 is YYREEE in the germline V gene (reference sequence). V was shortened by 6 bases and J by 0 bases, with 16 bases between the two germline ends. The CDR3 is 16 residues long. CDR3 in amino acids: CASIPPDGSSYNEQFF. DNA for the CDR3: TGTGCCAGCATCCCTCCGGACGGCAGCTCCTACAATGAGCAGTTCTTC. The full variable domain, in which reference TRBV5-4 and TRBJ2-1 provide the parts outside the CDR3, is ETGVTQSPTHLIKTRGQQVTLRCSSQSGHNTVSWYQQALGQGPQFIFQYYREEENGRGNFPPRFSGLQFPNYSSELNVNALELDDSALYLCASIPPDGSSYNEQFFGPGTRLTVL.

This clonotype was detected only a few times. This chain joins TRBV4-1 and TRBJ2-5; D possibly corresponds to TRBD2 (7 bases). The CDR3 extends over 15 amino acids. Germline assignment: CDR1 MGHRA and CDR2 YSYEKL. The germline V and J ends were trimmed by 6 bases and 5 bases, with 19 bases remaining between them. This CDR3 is CASRPSREGGETQYF. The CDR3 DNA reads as TGCGCCAGCAGGCCGTCCCGAGAGGGGGGGGAGACCCAGTACTTC.

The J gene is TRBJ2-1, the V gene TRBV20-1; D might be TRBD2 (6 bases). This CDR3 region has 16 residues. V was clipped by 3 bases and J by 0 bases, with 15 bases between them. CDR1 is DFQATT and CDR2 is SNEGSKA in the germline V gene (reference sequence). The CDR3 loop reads CSARSRGRFSYNEQFF. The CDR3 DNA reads TGCAGTGCTAGGTCGCGGGGCCGTTTCTCCTACAATGAGCAGTTCTTC.

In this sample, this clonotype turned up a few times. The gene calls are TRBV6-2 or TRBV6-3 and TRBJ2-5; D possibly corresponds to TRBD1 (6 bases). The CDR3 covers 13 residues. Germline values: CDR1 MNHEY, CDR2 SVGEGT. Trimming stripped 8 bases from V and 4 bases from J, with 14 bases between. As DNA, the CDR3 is TGTGCCAGCGATCCCATCAGGGGAGAGACCCAGTACTTC. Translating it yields CASDPIRGETQYF.

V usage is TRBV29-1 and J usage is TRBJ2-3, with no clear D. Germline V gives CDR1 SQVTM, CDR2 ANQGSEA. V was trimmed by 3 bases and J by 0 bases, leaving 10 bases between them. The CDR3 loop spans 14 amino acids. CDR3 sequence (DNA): TGCAGCGTTGACCTACCAGTAAGCACAGATACGCAGTATTTT. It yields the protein CSVDLPVSTDTQYF.

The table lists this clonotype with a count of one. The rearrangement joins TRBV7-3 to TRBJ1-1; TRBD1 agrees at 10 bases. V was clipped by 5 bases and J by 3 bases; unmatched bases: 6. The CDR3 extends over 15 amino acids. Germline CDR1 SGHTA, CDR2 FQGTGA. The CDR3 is CASSPAGQGDTEAFF. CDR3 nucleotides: TGTGCCAGCAGCCCAGCCGGACAGGGGGACACTGAAGCTTTCTTT.

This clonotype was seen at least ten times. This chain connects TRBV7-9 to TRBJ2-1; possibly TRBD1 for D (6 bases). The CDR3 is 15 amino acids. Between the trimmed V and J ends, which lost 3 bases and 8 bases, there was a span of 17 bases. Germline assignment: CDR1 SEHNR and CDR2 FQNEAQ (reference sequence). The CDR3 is CASSFTGTKWDEQFF. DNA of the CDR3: TGTGCCAGCAGCTTCACAGGGACGAAGTGGGATGAGCAGTTCTTC. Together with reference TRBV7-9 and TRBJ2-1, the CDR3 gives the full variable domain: DTGVSQNPRHKITKRGQNVTFRCDPISEHNRLYWYRQTLGQGPEFLTYFQNEAQLEKSRLLSDRFSAERPKGSFSTLEIQRTEQGDSAMYLCASSFTGTKWDEQFFGPGTRLTVL.

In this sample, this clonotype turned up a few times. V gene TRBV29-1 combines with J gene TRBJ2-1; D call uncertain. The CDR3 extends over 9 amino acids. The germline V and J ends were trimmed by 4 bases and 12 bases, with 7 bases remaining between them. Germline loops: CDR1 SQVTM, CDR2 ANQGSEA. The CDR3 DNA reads TGCAGCGTTGGCCTACTGCAGTTCTTC. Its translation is CSVGLLQFF.

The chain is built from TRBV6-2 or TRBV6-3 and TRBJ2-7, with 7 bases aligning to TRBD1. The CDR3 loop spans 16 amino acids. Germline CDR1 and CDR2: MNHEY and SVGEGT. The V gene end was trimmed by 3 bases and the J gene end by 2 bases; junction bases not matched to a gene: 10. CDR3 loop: CASSYPPGQLTYEQYV. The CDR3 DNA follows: TGTGCCAGCAGTTATCCACCGGGACAGCTTACCTACGAGCAGTACGTC.

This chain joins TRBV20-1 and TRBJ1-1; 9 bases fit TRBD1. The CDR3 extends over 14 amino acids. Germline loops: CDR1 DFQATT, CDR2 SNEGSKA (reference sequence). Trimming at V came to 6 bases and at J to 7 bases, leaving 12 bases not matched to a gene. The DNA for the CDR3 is TGCAGTGCACACCGGGACAGGGTAGGCTTTGAAGCTTTCTTT. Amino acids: CSAHRDRVGFEAFF.

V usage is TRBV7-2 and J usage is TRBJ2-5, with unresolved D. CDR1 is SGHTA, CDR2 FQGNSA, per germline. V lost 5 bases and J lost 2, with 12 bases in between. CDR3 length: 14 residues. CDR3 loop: CASSPRRIQETQYF. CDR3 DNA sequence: TGTGCCAGCAGCCCCAGACGGATACAAGAGACCCAGTACTTC. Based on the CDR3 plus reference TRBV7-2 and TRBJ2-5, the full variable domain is GAGVSQSPSNKVTEKGKDVELRCDPISGHTALYWYRQSLGQGLEFLIYFQGNSAPDKSGLPSDRFSAERTGGSVSTLTIQRTQQEDSAVYLCASSPRRIQETQYFGPGTRLLVL.

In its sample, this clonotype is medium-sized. CDR3: CASSQERGGYNEQFF. CDR3 bases: TGTGCCAGCAGCCAAGAGCGGGGGGGCTACAATGAGCAGTTCTTC. The chain employs TRBV4-2 and TRBJ2-1, with TRBD2 matching over 9 bases. V shed 0 bases and J 3 bases; nucleotides not matched to a gene: 0. This CDR3 has 15 residues. The germline V gene encodes CDR1 LGHNA and CDR2 YNFKEQ.

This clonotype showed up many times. This CDR3 is CSPARDSWYQETQYF. In nucleotides, the CDR3 is TGCAGTCCAGCCCGGGACAGTTGGTACCAAGAGACCCAGTACTTC. The chain carries TRBV20-1 and TRBJ2-5; 7 nucleotides agree with TRBD1. V dropped 8 bases and J dropped 0; count of bases not matched to a gene: 12. Germline values: CDR1 DFQATT, CDR2 SNEGSKA (reference sequence). CDR3 size: 15 residues.

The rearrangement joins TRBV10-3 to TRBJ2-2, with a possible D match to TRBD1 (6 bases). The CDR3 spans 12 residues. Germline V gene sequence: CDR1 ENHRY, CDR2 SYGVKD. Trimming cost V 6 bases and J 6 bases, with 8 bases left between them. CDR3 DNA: TGTGCCATCAGCGGGACATCCGGGGAGCTGTTTTTT. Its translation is CAISGTSGELFF.

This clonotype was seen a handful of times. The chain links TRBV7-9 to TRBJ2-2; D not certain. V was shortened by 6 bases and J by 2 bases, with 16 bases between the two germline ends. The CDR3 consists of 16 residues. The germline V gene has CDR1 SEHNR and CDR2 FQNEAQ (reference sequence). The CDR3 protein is CASRPALALNTGELFF. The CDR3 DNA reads TGTGCCAGCAGACCCGCTCTCGCGCTAAACACCGGGGAGCTGTTTTTT.

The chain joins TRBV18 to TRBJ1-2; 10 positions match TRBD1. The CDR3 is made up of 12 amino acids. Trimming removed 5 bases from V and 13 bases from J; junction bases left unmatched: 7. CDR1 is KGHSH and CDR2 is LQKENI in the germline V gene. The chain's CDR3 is CASSAGQGDSTF. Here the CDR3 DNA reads TGTGCCAGCTCAGCCGGACAGGGGGATTCCACCTTC.

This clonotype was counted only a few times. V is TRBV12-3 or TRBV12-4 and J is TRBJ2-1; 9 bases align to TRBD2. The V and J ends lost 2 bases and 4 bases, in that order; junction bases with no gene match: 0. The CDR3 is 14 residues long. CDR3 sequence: CASSLTSGYNEQFF. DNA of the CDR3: TGTGCCAGCAGTTTAACTAGCGGGTACAATGAGCAGTTCTTC.

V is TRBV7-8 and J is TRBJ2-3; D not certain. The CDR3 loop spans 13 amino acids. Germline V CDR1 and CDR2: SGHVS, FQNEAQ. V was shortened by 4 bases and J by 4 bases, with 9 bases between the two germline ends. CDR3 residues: CASSSELSDTQYF. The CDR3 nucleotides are TGTGCCAGCAGCTCGGAACTTTCAGATACGCAGTATTTT.

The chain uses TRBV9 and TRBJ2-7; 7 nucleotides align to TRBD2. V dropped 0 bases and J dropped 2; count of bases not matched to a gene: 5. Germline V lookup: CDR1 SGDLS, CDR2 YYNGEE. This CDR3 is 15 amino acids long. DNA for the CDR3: TGTGCCAGCAGCGTAGAGGGACTATTCCCCTACGAGCAGTACTTC. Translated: CASSVEGLFPYEQYF.

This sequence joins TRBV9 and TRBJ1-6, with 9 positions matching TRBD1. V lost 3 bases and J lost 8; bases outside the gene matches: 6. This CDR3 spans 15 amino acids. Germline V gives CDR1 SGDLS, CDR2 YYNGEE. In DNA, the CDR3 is TGTGCCAGCAGCGCCCGGGACAGGGCTGATTCACCCCTCCACTTT. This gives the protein CASSARDRADSPLHF.

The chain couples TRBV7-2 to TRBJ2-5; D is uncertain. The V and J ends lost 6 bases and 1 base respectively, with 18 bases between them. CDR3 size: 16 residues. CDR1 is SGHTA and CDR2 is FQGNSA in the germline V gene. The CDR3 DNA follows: TGTGCCAGCAGTTTGGGCCCCCACGGGTTCCAAGAGACCCAGTACTTC. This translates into CASSLGPHGFQETQYF.

CDR3 DNA sequence: TGTGCCAGCAGTTACCCCGGACAGGGAAGGGGATGGGCCAAAAACATTCAGTACTTC. As protein: CASSYPGQGRGWAKNIQYF. The genes are TRBV6-2 or TRBV6-3 and TRBJ2-4; 8 bases are shared with TRBD1. The CDR3 has 19 residues. The V gene end was trimmed by 2 bases and the J gene end by 1 base; junction bases not matched to a gene: 13. Germline assignment: CDR1 MNHEY and CDR2 SVGEGT.

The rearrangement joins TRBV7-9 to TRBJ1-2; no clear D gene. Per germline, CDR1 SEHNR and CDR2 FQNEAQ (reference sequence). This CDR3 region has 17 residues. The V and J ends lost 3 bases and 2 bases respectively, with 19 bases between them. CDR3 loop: CASSFPPGGSGNYGYTF. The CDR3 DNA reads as TGTGCCAGCAGCTTTCCTCCAGGCGGGAGCGGGAACTATGGCTACACCTTC.

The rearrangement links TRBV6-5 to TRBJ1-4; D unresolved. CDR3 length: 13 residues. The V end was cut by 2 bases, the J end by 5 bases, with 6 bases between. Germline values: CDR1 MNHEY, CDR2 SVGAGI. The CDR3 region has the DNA TGTGCCAGCAGTTACCGGAACAATGAAAAACTGTTTTTT. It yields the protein CASSYRNNEKLFF.

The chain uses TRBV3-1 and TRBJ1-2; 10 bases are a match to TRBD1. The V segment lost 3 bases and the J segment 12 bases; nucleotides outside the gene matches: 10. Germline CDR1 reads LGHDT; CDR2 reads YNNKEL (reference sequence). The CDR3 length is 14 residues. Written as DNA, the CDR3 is TGTGCCAGCAGCCAGGGAGACAGGGGGCTTGGAAACACCTTC. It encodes CASSQGDRGLGNTF.

As DNA, the CDR3 is TGCAGTGCTAAACGGACAGGGGACGAGCAGTACTTC. Its protein is CSAKRTGDEQYF. J is TRBJ2-7 and V is TRBV20-1; 9 bases match TRBD1. The germline V gene has CDR1 DFQATT and CDR2 SNEGSKA (reference sequence). V was pared by 4 bases and J by 5 bases, with 3 bases of the junction left unmatched. The length of the CDR3 is 12 residues.

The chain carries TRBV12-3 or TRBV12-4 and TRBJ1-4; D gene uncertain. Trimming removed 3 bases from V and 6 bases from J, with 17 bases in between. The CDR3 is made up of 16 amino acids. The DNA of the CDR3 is TGTGCCAGCAGTTTCGGGTTGGGTAAAAGGGATGAAAAACTGTTTTTT. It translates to CASSFGLGKRDEKLFF.

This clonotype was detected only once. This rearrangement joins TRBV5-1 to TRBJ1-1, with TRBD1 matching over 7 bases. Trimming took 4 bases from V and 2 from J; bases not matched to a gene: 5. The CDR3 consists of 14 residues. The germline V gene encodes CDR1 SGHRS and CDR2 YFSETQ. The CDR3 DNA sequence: TGCGCCAGCAGCCCGGGACAGCGTAACACTGAAGCTTTCTTT. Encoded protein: CASSPGQRNTEAFF.

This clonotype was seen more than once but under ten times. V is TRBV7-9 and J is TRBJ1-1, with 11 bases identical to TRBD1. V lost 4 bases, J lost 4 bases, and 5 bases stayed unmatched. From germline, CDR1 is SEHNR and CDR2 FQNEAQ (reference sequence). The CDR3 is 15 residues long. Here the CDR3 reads CASSSPGTGGTEAFF. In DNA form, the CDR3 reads TGTGCCAGCAGCTCGCCCGGGACAGGGGGCACTGAAGCTTTCTTT.

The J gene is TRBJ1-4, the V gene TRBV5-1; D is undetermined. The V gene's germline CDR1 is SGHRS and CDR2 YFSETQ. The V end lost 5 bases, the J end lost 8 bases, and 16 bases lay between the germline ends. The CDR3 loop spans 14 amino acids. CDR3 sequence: CASRSTGNGEKLFF. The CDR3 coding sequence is TGCGCCAGCAGATCGACGGGGAATGGCGAAAAACTGTTTTTT. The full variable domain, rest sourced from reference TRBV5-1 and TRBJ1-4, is KAGVTQTPRYLIKTRGQQVTLSCSPISGHRSVSWYQQTPGQGLQFLFEYFSETQRNKGNFPGRFSGRQFSNSRSEMNVSTLELGDSALYLCASRSTGNGEKLFFGSGTQLSVL.

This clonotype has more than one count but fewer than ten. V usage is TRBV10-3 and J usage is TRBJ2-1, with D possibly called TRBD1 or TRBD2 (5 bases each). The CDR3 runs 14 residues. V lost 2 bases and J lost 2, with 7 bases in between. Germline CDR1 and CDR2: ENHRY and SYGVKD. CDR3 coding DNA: TGTGCCATCAGTGAGCCGGGGCCCTACAATGAGCAGTTCTTC. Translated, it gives CAISEPGPYNEQFF.